This T cell receptor beta chain was sequenced during a study of T cell responses to AZD1222 COVID-19 vaccine. Method: immunoSEQ multiplex PCR; TCRdb's copy keeps in-frame clones and lacks some. The sample has approximately 170,000 clones, about 91% seen once; the top ten hold around 4.4%. The CDR3 is 18 amino acids. J was trimmed by 6 bases and V by 4 bases; bases with no gene match: 16. The germline CDR1 and CDR2 sequences are SGHDN and FVKESK. Sequenced material: peripheral blood, taken on day 0 of AZD1222 vaccination. The chain is built from TRBV14 and TRBJ2-1; 9 nucleotides line up with TRBD2. The source is an adult in good health. The CDR3 loop reads CASSRDLQPGLALNEQFF. Here the CDR3 DNA reads TGTGCCAGCAGCCGAGATTTACAACCGGGACTAGCACTCAATGAGCAGTTCTTC.